The entry that follows covers one T cell receptor beta chain sequence. Trimming stripped 6 bases from V and 15 bases from J, with 18 bases between. The CDR3 extends over 12 amino acids. From germline, CDR1 is SNHLY and CDR2 FYNNEI. These data come from a study of blood T cell repertoires in COVID-19. Study-level background: COVID-19 samples, acute and convalescent, were from the United States, Italy and Spain.

The repertoire was sequenced with immunoSEQ multiplex PCR; TCRdb's copy has only in-frame clones and lacks some. The sample holds some 98,000 clones, approximately 82% seen once. This chain uses TRBV2 with TRBJ2-1, with a weak D call TRBD1 (6 bases). Sequencing input: peripheral blood. The TCR originated in a man in his sixties with acute or convalescent COVID-19. The CDR3 sequence: CASRDGVGARFF. The CDR3 DNA reads as TGTGCCAGCAGGGACGGCGTGGGGGCCCGGTTCTTC.